One TCR beta chain is described in this entry. Antigen unknown. Among the roughly 120 subjects of the validation cohort, separate from the approximately 700-subject first cohort, were the donors. This CDR3 contains 17 residues. CDR1 and CDR2 from the germline V gene are SGHNT and YYREEE (reference sequence). V was pared by 1 base and J by 7 bases, with 20 bases between. This record comes from a study of cytomegalovirus exposure and HLA in healthy donors. Study-level findings and limits: The investigators catalogued 164 TCR beta chains as cytomegalovirus-associated. One later analysis, an examination of the 120 validation repertoires, found that first-cohort TCR clusters tended to co-occur in them. According to reports, the classifier identified cytomegalovirus status with high specificity and sensitivity.

The assay was immunoSEQ multiplex PCR, and TCRdb's table has in-frame clones only and misses some. This table holds about 360,000 clones, 86% found once. Material for sequencing was PBMCs. This TCR was recovered from a woman aged 18-29 years in good health and CMV-seronegative. The chain has TRBV5-4 and TRBJ2-2, with D possibly being TRBD2 (5 bases). The chain's CDR3 is CASSLNQLGSMGGELFF. The CDR3 DNA sequence: TGTGCCAGCAGCTTGAACCAACTAGGGTCGATGGGCGGGGAGCTGTTTTTT.